This T cell receptor beta chain emerged from a study of blood T cells in healthy people across ages. The authors drew approximately 10 milliliters of peripheral blood from each donor. Whenever a sample was processed, at least 7 million PBMCs were isolated. Whole-study findings and limits: Diversity was higher, and naive CD4+ cells more numerous, in long-lived donors than in aged donors. Strong correlation linked observed beta diversity and percent naive T cells.

As for this clonotype: What it binds is not known.

Trimming took off 5 bases at V and 1 base at J, with 19 bases between the two ends. The CDR3 covers 17 residues. Using a J-beta primer mix together with a sample-barcoded 5' primer, a second PCR was run for roughly 7 to 11 cycles. TCRdb re-analysed the 5' RACE reads in MiXCR, keeping a single row per CDR3 protein. The sample records just under 750,000 distinct CDR3 sequences, approximately 21% being singletons. The chain employs TRBV12-3 or TRBV12-4 and TRBJ2-3; tentatively, D is TRBD2 (6 bases). This clonotype was sampled from a man in his 70s in good health. The sequencing sample was made of blood. CDR3 in DNA: TGTGCCAGCAGTGCCCCCGTGGGGGGTGGTCGCACAGATACGCAGTATTTT. Translated: CASSAPVGGGRTDTQYF.